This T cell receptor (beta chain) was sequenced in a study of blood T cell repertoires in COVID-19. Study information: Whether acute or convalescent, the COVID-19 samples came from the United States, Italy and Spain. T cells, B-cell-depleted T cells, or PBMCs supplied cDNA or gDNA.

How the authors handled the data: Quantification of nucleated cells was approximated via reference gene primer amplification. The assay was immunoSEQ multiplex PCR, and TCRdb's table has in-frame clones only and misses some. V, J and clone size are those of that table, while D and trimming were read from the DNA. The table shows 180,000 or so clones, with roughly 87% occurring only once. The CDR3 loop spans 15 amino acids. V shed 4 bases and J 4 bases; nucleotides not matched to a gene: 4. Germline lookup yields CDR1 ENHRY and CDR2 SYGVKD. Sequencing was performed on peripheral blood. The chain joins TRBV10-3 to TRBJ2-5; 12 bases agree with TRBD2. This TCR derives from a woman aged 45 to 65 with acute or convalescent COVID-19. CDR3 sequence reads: CAISVGLAGAETQYF. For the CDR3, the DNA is TGTGCCATCAGTGTGGGACTAGCGGGTGCAGAGACCCAGTACTTC.